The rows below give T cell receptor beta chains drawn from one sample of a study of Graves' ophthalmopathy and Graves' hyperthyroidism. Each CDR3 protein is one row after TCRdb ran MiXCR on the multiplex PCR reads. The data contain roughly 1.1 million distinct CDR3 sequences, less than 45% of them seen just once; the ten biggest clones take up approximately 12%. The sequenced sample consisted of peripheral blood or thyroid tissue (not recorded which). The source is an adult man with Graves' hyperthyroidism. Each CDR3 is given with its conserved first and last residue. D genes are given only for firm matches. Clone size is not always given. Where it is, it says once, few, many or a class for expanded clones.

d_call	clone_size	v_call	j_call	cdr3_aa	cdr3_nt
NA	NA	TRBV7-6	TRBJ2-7	CASSFWGTYEQYF	TGTGCCAGCAGCTTTTGGGGCACCTACGAGCAGTACTTC
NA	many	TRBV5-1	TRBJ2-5	CASSEGVQTQYF	TGCGCCAGCAGCGAGGGAGTACAGACCCAGTACTTC
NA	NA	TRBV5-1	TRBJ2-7	CASGLGDSRYEQYF	TGCGCCAGCGGATTAGGGGACTCCCGGTACGAGCAGTACTTC
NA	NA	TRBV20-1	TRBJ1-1	CSAKGTVNTEAFF	TGCAGTGCTAAGGGGACGGTGAACACTGAAGCTTTCTTT
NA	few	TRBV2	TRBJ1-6	CASSRQPYNSPLHF	TGTGCCAGCAGCCGACAGCCTTATAATTCACCCCTCCACTTT
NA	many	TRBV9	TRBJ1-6	CASSVEGENNSPLHF	TGTGCCAGCAGCGTAGAGGGGGAGAATAATTCACCCCTCCACTTT
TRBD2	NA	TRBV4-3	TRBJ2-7	CASSNQGLAGAYEQYF	TGCGCCAGCAGCAATCAGGGACTAGCGGGAGCTTACGAGCAGTACTTC
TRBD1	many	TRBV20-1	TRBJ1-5	CSARIGTGTQPQHF	TGCAGTGCTAGAATCGGGACAGGGACTCAGCCCCAGCATTTT
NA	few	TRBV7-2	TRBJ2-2	CASSSIEHTGELFF	TGTGCCAGCAGCTCTATAGAGCACACCGGGGAGCTGTTTTTT
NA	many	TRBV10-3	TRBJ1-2	CAISVIDKYGYTF	TGTGCCATCAGTGTGATCGACAAATATGGCTACACCTTC
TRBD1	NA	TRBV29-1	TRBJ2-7	CSVGGRRDRHPYEQYF	TGCAGCGTTGGGGGGCGCCGGGACAGACACCCCTACGAGCAGTACTTC
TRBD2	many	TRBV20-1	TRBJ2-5	CSAEVVAGETQYF	TGCAGTGCGGAGGTGGTAGCGGGAGAGACCCAGTACTTC
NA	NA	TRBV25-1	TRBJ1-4	CASRTLNEKLFF	TGTGCCAGCCGGACGCTGAATGAAAAACTGTTTTTT
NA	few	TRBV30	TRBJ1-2	CAWSVLPDYYGYTF	TGTGCCTGGAGTGTACTCCCGGACTACTATGGCTACACCTTC
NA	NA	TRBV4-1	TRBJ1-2	CASSQGGDYTF	TGCGCCAGCAGCCAAGGTGGAGACTACACCTTC
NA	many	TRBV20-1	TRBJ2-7	CSARSTGSSYEQYF	TGCAGTGCTAGGTCCACAGGGTCCTCCTACGAGCAGTACTTC
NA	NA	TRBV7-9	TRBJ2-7	CASSQPPVSYEQYF	TGTGCCAGCAGTCAACCCCCGGTTAGCTACGAGCAGTACTTC
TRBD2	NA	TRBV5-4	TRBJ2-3	CASRRENTDTQYF	TGTGCCAGCAGGCGGGAGAACACAGATACGCAGTATTTT
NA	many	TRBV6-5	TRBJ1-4	CASSYTGNEKLFF	TGTGCCAGCAGTTACACCGGGAATGAAAAACTGTTTTTT
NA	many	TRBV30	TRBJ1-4	CAWSTRRSNEKLFF	TGTGCCTGGAGTACTAGACGGTCTAATGAAAAACTGTTTTTT
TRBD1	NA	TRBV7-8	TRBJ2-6	CASGQGAGANVLTF	TGTGCCAGCGGGCAGGGGGCAGGGGCCAACGTCCTGACTTTC
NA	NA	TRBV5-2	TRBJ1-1	CASKGIDTEAFF	TGTGCCAGCAAGGGGATCGACACTGAAGCTTTCTTT
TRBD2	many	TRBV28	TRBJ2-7	CASSLSGTSGYEQYF	TGTGCCAGCAGTTTATCCGGGACTAGCGGGTACGAGCAGTACTTC
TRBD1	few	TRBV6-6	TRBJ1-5	CATDKDRANQPQHF	TGTGCCACAGATAAGGACAGGGCCAATCAGCCCCAGCATTTT
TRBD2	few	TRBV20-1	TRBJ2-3	CSARASGGSSTDTQYF	TGCAGTGCTAGGGCTAGCGGGGGCAGTAGCACAGATACGCAGTATTTT
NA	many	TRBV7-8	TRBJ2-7	CASSPNEGRRIYEQYF	TGTGCCAGCAGCCCCAATGAAGGGCGAAGGATCTACGAGCAGTACTTC
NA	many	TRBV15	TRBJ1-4	CATSSNRDEIEKLFF	TGTGCCACCAGCAGCAACCGGGACGAAATCGAAAAACTGTTTTTT
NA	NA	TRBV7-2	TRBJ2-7	CASSLATRGPEQYF	TGTGCCAGCAGCTTAGCTACTAGAGGTCCCGAGCAGTACTTC
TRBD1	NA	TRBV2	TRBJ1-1	CASSEAAPGQGRPEAFF	TGTGCCAGCAGTGAAGCGGCGCCCGGACAGGGGAGGCCTGAAGCTTTCTTT
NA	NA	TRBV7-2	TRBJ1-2	CASSLVRDQGSSYTF	TGTGCCAGCAGCTTAGTCCGGGATCAGGGGAGCAGCTACACCTTC
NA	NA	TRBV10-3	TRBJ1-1	CASSWTMNAEAFF	TGTGCCAGCAGTTGGACGATGAACGCTGAAGCTTTCTTT
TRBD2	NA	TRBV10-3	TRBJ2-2	CATRLAGRTNTGELFF	TGTGCCACCAGACTAGCGGGAAGAACGAACACCGGGGAGCTGTTTTTT
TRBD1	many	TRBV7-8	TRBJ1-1	CASSQGQGLNTEAFF	TGCGCCAGCAGCCAAGGACAGGGATTGAACACTGAAGCTTTCTTT
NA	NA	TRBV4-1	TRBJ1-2	CASSHLQGPGWDGYTF	TGCGCCAGCAGCCATTTACAGGGCCCTGGGTGGGATGGCTACACCTTC
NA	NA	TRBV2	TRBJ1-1	CASRTWSLNTEAFF	TGTGCCAGCAGGACCTGGAGTCTGAACACTGAAGCTTTCTTT
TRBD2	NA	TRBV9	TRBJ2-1	CASSVAGGPNNEQFF	TGTGCCAGCAGCGTAGCGGGAGGGCCCAACAATGAGCAGTTCTTC
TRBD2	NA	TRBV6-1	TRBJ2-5	CASSDRTSGVETQYF	TGTGCCAGCAGTGACAGGACTAGCGGGGTCGAGACCCAGTACTTC
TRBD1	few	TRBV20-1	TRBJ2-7	CSASFGTGTYEQYF	TGCAGTGCTAGTTTCGGGACAGGCACCTACGAGCAGTACTTC
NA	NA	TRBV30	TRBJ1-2	CAWSVQGWGGYTF	TGTGCCTGGAGTGTACAGGGCTGGGGTGGCTACACCTTC
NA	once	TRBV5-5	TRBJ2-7	CASSLDLYF	TGTGCCAGCAGCTTGGACCTGTACTTC
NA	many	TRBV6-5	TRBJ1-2	CASSYSVGDGYTF	TGTGCCAGCAGTTACTCCGTTGGGGATGGCTACACCTTC
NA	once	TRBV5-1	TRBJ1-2	CASSLSGGYDGYTF	TGCGCCAGCAGCTTGTCGGGGGGTTATGATGGCTACACCTTC
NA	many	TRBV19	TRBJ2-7	CASSTAGTGTYEQYF	TGTGCCAGTAGTACGGCCGGGACTGGGACCTACGAGCAGTACTTC
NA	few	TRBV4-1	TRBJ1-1	CASSLIDRSLLLIPGNTEAFF	TGCGCCAGCAGCCTCATCGACAGGTCCCTCCTTCTTATTCCCGGGAACACTGAAGCTTTCTTT
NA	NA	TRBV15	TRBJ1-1	CATSSARGRTNTEAFF	TGTGCCACCAGCAGCGCCCGGGGGAGAACGAACACTGAAGCTTTCTTT
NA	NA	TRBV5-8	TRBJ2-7	CASSFGSGYYEQYF	TGTGCCAGCAGCTTCGGGAGTGGGTACTACGAGCAGTACTTC
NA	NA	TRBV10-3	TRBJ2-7	CAITPRGIDEQYF	TGTGCCATCACCCCACGGGGAATCGACGAGCAGTACTTC
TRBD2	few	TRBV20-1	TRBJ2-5	CSANGREGRQETQYF	TGCAGTGCCAACGGACGGGAGGGCCGCCAAGAGACCCAGTACTTC
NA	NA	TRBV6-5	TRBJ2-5	CASSYSSGRRGKQETQYF	TGTGCCAGCAGTTACTCGTCCGGGAGGAGGGGGAAGCAAGAGACCCAGTACTTC
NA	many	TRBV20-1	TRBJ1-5	CSAGDDSNQPQHF	TGCAGTGCTGGGGATGATAGCAATCAGCCCCAGCATTTT
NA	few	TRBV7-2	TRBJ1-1	CASREGLNTEAFF	TGTGCCAGCCGGGAGGGGTTGAACACTGAAGCTTTCTTT
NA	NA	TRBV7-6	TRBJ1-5	CASSSGFGNRPQHF	TGTGCCAGCAGCTCAGGGTTTGGCAATCGGCCCCAGCATTTT
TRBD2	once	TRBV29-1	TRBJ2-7	CSASGSRDEQYF	TGCAGCGCTAGCGGGAGTCGGGACGAGCAGTACTTC
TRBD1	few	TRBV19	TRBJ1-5	CASSRGTNQPQHF	TGTGCCAGCTCCAGGGGGACGAATCAGCCCCAGCATTTT
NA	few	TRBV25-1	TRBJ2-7	CASSVLTGVEQYF	TGTGCCAGCAGCGTGCTGACGGGAGTCGAGCAGTACTTC